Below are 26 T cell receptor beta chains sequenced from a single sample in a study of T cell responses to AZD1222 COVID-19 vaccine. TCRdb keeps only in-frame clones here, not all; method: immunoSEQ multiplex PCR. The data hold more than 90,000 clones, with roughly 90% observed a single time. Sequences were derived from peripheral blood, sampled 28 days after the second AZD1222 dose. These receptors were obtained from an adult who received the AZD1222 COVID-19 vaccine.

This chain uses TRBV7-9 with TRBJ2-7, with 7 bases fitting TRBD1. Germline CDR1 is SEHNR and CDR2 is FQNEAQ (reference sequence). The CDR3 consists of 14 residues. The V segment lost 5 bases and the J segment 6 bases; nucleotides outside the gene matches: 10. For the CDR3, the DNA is TGTGCCAGCAGCACTGAGACAGGGTATGGCGAGCAGTACTTC. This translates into CASSTETGYGEQYF.

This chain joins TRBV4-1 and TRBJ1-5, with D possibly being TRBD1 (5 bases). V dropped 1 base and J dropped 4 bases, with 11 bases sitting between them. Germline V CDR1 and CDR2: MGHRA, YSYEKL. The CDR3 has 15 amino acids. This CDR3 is CASSQVAEGNQPQHF. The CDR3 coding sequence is TGCGCCAGCAGCCAAGTGGCTGAGGGGAATCAGCCCCAGCATTTT.

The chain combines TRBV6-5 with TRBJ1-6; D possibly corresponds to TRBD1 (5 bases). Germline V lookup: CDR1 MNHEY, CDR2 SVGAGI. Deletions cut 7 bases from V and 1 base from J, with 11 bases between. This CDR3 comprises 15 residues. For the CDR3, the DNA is TGTGCCAGCATTCGAGGGGAATCCTATAATTCACCCCTCCACTTT. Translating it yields CASIRGESYNSPLHF.

Here the CDR3 DNA reads TGTGCCAGCAGTCCCCACCCCGGGGAGCTGTTTTTT. The encoded protein is CASSPHPGELFF. The rearrangement joins TRBV27 to TRBJ2-2; D gene ambiguous. There are 12 residues in the CDR3. CDR1 and CDR2 (germline): MNHEY, SMNVEV (reference sequence). V was clipped by 5 bases and J by 6 bases, with 7 bases between them.

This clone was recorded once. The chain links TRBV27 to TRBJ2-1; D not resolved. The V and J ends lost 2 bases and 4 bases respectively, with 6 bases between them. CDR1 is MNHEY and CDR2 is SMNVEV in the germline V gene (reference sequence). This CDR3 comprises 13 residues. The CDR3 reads CASSLEGYNEQFF. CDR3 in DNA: TGTGCCAGCAGTTTAGAAGGGTACAATGAGCAGTTCTTC.

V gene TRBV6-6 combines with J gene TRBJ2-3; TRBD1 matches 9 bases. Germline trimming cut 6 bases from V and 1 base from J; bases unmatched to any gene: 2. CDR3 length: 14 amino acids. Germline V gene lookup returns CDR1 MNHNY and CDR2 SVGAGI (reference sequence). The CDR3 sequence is CASSHRGRTDTQYF. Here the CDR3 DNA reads TGTGCCAGCAGCCACAGGGGGCGCACAGATACGCAGTATTTT.

The DNA for the CDR3 is TGTGCCTCGCGTCGGGGCAGCCGGAACACCTTC. It yields the protein CASRRGSRNTF. The chain uses TRBV19 and TRBJ1-2; D is perhaps TRBD1 (5 bases). V was clipped by 11 bases and J by 12 bases, with 19 bases between them. The V gene's germline CDR1 is LNHDA and CDR2 SQIVND (reference sequence). This CDR3 region has 11 residues. Full variable domain (outside the CDR3, taken from reference TRBV19 and TRBJ1-2): DGGITQSPKYLFRKEGQNVTLSCEQNLNHDAMYWYRQDPGQGLRLIYYSQIVNDFQKGDIAEGYSVSREKKESFPLTVTSAQKNPTAFYLCASRRGSRNTFGSGTRLTVV.

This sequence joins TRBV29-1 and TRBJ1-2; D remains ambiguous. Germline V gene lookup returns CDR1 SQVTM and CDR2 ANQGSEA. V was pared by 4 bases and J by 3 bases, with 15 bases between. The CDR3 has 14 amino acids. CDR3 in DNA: TGCAGCGTTGCCGGAGAAGGAGGCTACTATGGCTACACCTTC. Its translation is CSVAGEGGYYGYTF. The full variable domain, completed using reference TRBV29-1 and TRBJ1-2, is SAVISQKPSRDICQRGTSLTIQCQVDSQVTMMFWYRQQPGQSLTLIATANQGSEATYESGFVIDKFPISRPNLTFSTLTVSNMSPEDSSIYLCSVAGEGGYYGYTFGSGTRLTVV.

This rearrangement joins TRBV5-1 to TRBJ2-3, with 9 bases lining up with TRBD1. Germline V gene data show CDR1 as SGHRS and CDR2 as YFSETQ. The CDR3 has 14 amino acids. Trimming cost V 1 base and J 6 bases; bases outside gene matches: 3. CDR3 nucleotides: TGCGCCAGCAGCTTGAGGACAGGGGAGGATACGCAGTATTTT. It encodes CASSLRTGEDTQYF.

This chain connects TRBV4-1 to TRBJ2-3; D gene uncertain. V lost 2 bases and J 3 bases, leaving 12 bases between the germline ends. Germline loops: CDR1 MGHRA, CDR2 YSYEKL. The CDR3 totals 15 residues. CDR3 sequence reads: CASSQLGIGTDTQYF. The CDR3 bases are TGCGCCAGCAGCCAACTAGGGATAGGAACAGATACGCAGTATTTT.

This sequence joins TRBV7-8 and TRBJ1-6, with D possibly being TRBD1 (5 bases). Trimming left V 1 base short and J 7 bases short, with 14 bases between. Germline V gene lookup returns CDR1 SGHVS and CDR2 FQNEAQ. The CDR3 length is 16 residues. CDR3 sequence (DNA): TGTGCCAGCAGCTTAGGTTCAGGCAGGGTCAATTCACCCCTCCACTTT. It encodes CASSLGSGRVNSPLHF.

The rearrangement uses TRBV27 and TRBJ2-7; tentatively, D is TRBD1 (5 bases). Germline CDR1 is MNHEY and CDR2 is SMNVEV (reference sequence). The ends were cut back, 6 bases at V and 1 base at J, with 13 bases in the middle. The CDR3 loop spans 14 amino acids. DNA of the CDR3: TGTGCCAGCAGCACCTACACAGGTTCCTACGAGCAGTACTTC. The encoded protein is CASSTYTGSYEQYF.

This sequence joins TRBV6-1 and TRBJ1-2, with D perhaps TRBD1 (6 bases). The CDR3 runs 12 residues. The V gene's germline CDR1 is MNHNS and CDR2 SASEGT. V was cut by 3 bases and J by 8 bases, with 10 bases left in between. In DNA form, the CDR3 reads TGTGCCAGCAGTGAGAACAGGGACGGCTACACCTTC. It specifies CASSENRDGYTF.

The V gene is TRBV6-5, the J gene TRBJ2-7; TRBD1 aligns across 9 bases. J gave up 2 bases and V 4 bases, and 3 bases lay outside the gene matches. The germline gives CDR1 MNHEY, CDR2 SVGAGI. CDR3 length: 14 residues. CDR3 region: CASSWGQGPYEQYF. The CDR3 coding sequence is TGTGCCAGCAGTTGGGGACAGGGCCCCTACGAGCAGTACTTC.

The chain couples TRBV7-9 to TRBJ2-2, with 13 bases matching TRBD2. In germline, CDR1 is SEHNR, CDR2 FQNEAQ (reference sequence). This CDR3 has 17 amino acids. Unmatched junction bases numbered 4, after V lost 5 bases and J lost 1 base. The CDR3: CASSSRLAGGNTGELFF. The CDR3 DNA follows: TGTGCCAGCAGCAGCAGACTAGCGGGAGGGAACACCGGGGAGCTGTTTTTT.

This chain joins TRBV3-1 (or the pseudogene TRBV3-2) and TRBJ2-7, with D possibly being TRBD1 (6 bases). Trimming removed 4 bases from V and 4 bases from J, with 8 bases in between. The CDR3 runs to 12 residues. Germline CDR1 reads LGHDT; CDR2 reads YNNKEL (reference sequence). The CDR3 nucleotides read TGTGCCAGCAGCCCACAGGGATACGAGCAGTACTTC. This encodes CASSPQGYEQYF.

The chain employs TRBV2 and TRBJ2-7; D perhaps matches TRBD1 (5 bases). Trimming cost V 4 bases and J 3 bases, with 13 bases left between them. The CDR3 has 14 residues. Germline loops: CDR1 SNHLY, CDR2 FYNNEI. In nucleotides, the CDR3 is TGTGCCAGCAGTGGTGGCAGGGCCAACTACGAGCAGTACTTC. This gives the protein CASSGGRANYEQYF.

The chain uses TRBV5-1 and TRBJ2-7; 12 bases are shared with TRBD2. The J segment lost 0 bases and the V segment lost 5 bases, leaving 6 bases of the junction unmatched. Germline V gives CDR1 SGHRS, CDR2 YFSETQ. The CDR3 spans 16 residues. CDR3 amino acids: CASRRTSGDSSYEQYF. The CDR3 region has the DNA TGCGCCAGCAGACGGACTAGCGGGGACAGCTCCTACGAGCAGTACTTC. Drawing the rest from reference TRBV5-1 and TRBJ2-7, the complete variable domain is KAGVTQTPRYLIKTRGQQVTLSCSPISGHRSVSWYQQTPGQGLQFLFEYFSETQRNKGNFPGRFSGRQFSNSRSEMNVSTLELGDSALYLCASRRTSGDSSYEQYFGPGTRLTVT.

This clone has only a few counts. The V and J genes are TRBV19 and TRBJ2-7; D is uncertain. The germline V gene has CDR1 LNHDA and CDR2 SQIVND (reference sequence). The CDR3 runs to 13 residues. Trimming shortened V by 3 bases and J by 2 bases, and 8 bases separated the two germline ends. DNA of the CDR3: TGTGCCAGTAGTATGACCGCCACCTACGAGCAGTACTTC. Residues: CASSMTATYEQYF.

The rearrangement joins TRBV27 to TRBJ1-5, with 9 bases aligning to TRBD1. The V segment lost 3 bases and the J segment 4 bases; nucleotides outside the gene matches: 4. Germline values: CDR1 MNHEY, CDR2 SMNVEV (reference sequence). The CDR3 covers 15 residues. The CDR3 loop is CASSLIGTGNQPQHF. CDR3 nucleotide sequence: TGTGCCAGCAGTTTGATTGGGACAGGGAATCAGCCCCAGCATTTT.

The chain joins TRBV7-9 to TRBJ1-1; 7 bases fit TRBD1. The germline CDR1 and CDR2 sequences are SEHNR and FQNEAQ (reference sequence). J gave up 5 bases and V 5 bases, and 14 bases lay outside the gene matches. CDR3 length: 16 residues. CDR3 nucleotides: TGTGCCAGCAGCCGTCGACAGGGAATTCTTATTACTGAAGCTTTCTTT. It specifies CASSRRQGILITEAFF.

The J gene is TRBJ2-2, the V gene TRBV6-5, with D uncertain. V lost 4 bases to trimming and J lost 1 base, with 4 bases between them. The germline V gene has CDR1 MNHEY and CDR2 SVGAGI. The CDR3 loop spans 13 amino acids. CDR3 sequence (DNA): TGTGCCAGCAGTTCCCAGAACACCGGGGAGCTGTTTTTT. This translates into CASSSQNTGELFF.

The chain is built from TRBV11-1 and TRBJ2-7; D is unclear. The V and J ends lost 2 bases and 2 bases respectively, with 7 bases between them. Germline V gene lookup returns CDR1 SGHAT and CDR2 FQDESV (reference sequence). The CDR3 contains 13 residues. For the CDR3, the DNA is TGTGCCAGCAGCTTAAGTAGAACCTACGAGCAGTACTTC. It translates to CASSLSRTYEQYF.

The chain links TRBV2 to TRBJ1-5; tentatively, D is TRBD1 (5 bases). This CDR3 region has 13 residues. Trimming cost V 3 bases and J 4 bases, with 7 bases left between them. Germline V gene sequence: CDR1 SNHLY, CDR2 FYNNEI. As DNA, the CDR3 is TGTGCCAGCAGTGACAGGGCAAATCAGCCCCAGCATTTT. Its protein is CASSDRANQPQHF.

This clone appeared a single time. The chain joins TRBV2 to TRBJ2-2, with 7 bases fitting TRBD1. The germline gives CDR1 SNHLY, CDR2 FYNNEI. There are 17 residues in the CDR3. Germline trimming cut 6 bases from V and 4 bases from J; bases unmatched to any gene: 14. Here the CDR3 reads CASSGNRGQSVTGELFF. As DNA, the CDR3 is TGTGCCAGCAGCGGTAACAGGGGCCAAAGCGTCACCGGGGAGCTGTTTTTT.

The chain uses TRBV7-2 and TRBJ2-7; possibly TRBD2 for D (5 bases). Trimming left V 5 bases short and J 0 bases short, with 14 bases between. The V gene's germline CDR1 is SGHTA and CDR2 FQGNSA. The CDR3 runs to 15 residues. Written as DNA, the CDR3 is TGTGCCAGCAGCCCGGGAATAGTGGTCTCCTACGAGCAGTACTTC. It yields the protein CASSPGIVVSYEQYF.